This entry lists 20 T cell receptor beta chains sequenced from one sample in a study of T cells in Graves' hyperthyroidism and ophthalmopathy (dated by TCRdb to 2018 to 2020). The library was obtained by multiplex PCR. The data were produced on an Illumina HiSeq 2000. Amplification of TCR beta CDR3 regions was carried out from RNA transcripts. For the first round of RT-PCR on the TCR CDR3, the HTBI primer set was used together with the Qiagen OneStep RT-PCR kit. The raw public reads went through TCRdb reprocessing: fastp at Q25, MiXCR clone calling, in-frame beta chains kept. Under each unique CDR3 protein, matching rows form one entry showing the most common genes and DNA. The table for this sample lists fewer than 200,000 distinct CDR3 sequences; 9.4% of them were counted only once. More than 20% of the sample rests with the top ten. Sequencing was carried out using blood. These TCRs come from a woman aged 18-29 years with Graves' hyperthyroidism that later progressed to Graves' ophthalmopathy.

The rearrangement uses TRBV4-1 and TRBJ2-3; no clear D. CDR1 is MGHRA and CDR2 is YSYEKL in the germline V gene. Between the trimmed V and J ends, which lost 1 base and 2 bases, there was a span of 10 bases. The CDR3 runs 15 residues. CDR3 in DNA: TGCGCCAGCAGCCAAGTCGGGCGGTTCACAGATACGCAGTATTTT. Amino acids: CASSQVGRFTDTQYF.

Of note for this clonotype: It may be a read error: a sequence one base away is much more abundant. The chain combines TRBV30 with TRBJ2-2, with D possibly matching TRBD2 (5 bases). The ends were cut back, 5 bases at V and 6 bases at J, with 13 bases in the middle. The CDR3 spans 13 residues. Per germline, CDR1 GTSNPN and CDR2 SVGIG (reference sequence). CDR3 nucleotide sequence: TGTGCCTGGGAAACTAGGCTGTCCGGGGAGCTGTTTTTT. Translation: CAWETRLSGELFF.

The genes are TRBV5-1 and TRBJ2-5; the D is unclear. The V gene lost 0 bases and the J gene lost 1 base, with 10 bases spanning the gap. The CDR3 sequence is 15 residues long. Germline CDR1 SGHRS, CDR2 YFSETQ. The DNA of the CDR3 is TGCGCCAGCAGCTTGGGGGTTTTCGGCCAAGAGACCCAGTACTTC. The encoded protein is CASSLGVFGQETQYF. The variable domain in full, completed from reference TRBV5-1 and TRBJ2-5, reads KAGVTQTPRYLIKTRGQQVTLSCSPISGHRSVSWYQQTPGQGLQFLFEYFSETQRNKGNFPGRFSGRQFSNSRSEMNVSTLELGDSALYLCASSLGVFGQETQYFGPGTRLLVL.

This clonotype occurred many times. V usage is TRBV11-2 and J usage is TRBJ2-5; TRBD2 matches 9 bases. J gave up 5 bases and V 2 bases, and 6 bases lay outside the gene matches. Germline values: CDR1 SGHAT, CDR2 FQNNGV. This CDR3 spans 15 amino acids. Here the CDR3 DNA reads TGTGCCAGCAGCTTAAACCTAGCGGGACTGGAGACCCAGTACTTC. Translation: CASSLNLAGLETQYF.

There are many counts of this clonotype. The rearrangement links TRBV3-1 to TRBJ2-1; 7 bases map to TRBD1. CDR3 length equals 17 residues. CDR1 is LGHDT and CDR2 is YNNKEL in the germline V gene (reference sequence). The V gene end was trimmed by 7 bases and the J gene end by 0 bases; junction bases not matched to a gene: 12. The CDR3: CASKAGTARSSYNEQFF. CDR3 nucleotides: TGTGCCAGCAAGGCCGGGACAGCGAGGAGCTCCTACAATGAGCAGTTCTTC.

The chain carries TRBV7-9 and TRBJ1-1; D gene uncertain. The CDR3 is 14 residues long. Germline CDR1 SEHNR, CDR2 FQNEAQ (reference sequence). Deletions cut 1 base from V and 5 bases from J, with 11 bases between. The DNA of the CDR3 is TGTGCCAGCAGCTTAGGATTCACGGGGACTGAAGCTTTCTTT. This sequence encodes CASSLGFTGTEAFF. Looking up the rest from reference TRBV7-9 and TRBJ1-1 gives the full variable domain: DTGVSQNPRHKITKRGQNVTFRCDPISEHNRLYWYRQTLGQGPEFLTYFQNEAQLEKSRLLSDRFSAERPKGSFSTLEIQRTEQGDSAMYLCASSLGFTGTEAFFGQGTRLTVV.

This clonotype was detected many times. J is TRBJ1-5 and V is TRBV29-1; tentative D call: TRBD1 (6 bases). Trimming removed 4 bases from V and 6 bases from J, with 13 bases in between. The germline V gene has CDR1 SQVTM and CDR2 ANQGSEA. CDR3 length: 13 amino acids. The CDR3 loop reads CSVGNRAGQPQHF. The DNA for the CDR3 is TGCAGCGTTGGTAACAGGGCGGGTCAGCCCCAGCATTTT.

This clonotype was detected ten times or more. The chain uses TRBV6-1 and TRBJ1-5; D call uncertain. The germline V gene encodes CDR1 MNHNS and CDR2 SASEGT. V shed 4 bases and J shed 1 base, with 5 bases lying between them. There are 13 residues in the CDR3. The CDR3 nucleotides read TGTGCCAGCAGTGGACGCAGCAATCAGCCCCAGCATTTT. It yields the protein CASSGRSNQPQHF.

This clonotype was counted only a few times. A much larger clone lies one base from this, so it may be a read error. In nucleotides, the CDR3 is TGTGACAGCAGTTACGGGACTACCTTAGGGATCGACACTGAAGCTTTCTTT. This encodes CDSSYGTTLGIDTEAFF. This chain uses TRBV6-5 with TRBJ1-1, with a possible D match to TRBD1 (5 bases). This CDR3 is 17 amino acids long. Germline V gives CDR1 MNHEY, CDR2 SVGAGI.

This clonotype was seen more than once but under ten times. The chain couples TRBV4-1 to TRBJ1-4, with D possibly TRBD1 on 5 matching bases. V was clipped by 4 bases and J by 4 bases, with 22 bases between them. Looked up from germline, CDR1 is MGHRA and CDR2 is YSYEKL. CDR3 length: 18 amino acids. The CDR3 region is CASSRGTRSTAINEKLFF. For the CDR3, the DNA is TGCGCCAGCAGCCGAGGAACGAGATCGACAGCCATTAATGAAAAACTGTTTTTT.

This clonotype has a count of ten or more. The chain uses TRBV11-1 and TRBJ2-3; no clear D gene. The CDR3 consists of 14 residues. V was pared by 5 bases and J by 2 bases, with 11 bases between. From germline, CDR1 is SGHAT and CDR2 FQDESV (reference sequence). CDR3 bases: TGTGCCAGCAGCCCGAGGACCTTCACAGATACGCAGTATTTT. Its protein is CASSPRTFTDTQYF.

V and J are TRBV5-1 and TRBJ1-4; possible D gene TRBD1, 6 bases. This CDR3 has 14 amino acids. Germline assignment: CDR1 SGHRS and CDR2 YFSETQ. The V gene lost 1 base and the J gene lost 7 bases, with 11 bases spanning the gap. The CDR3 is CASSLSGESEKLFF. The CDR3 DNA follows: TGCGCCAGCAGCTTGTCAGGGGAAAGTGAAAAACTGTTTTTT. Based on the CDR3 plus reference TRBV5-1 and TRBJ1-4, the full variable domain is KAGVTQTPRYLIKTRGQQVTLSCSPISGHRSVSWYQQTPGQGLQFLFEYFSETQRNKGNFPGRFSGRQFSNSRSEMNVSTLELGDSALYLCASSLSGESEKLFFGSGTQLSVL.

This clonotype appeared many times. The CDR3 DNA reads as TGCAGCGTTGGGAAGTTCAACGCCATCAACAATGAGCAGTTCTTC. Its protein product is CSVGKFNAINNEQFF. V usage is TRBV29-1 and J usage is TRBJ2-1, with D uncertain. Trimming left V 4 bases short and J 5 bases short, with 18 bases between. The length of the CDR3 is 15 residues. Germline CDR1 reads SQVTM; CDR2 reads ANQGSEA.

This clonotype was seen many times. The rearrangement joins TRBV2 to TRBJ1-5; D not resolved. The ends were cut back, 7 bases at V and 6 bases at J, with 16 bases in the middle. Germline CDR1 is SNHLY and CDR2 is FYNNEI. The CDR3 contains 14 residues. The CDR3 sequence is CASTSVGGFQPQHF. CDR3 sequence (DNA): TGTGCCAGCACTTCCGTAGGTGGTTTTCAGCCCCAGCATTTT.

The chain employs TRBV20-1 and TRBJ2-3, with D tentatively TRBD2 (5 bases). V lost 5 bases, J lost 5 bases, and 17 bases lay in between. There are 14 residues in the CDR3. CDR1 and CDR2 from the germline V gene are DFQATT and SNEGSKA (reference sequence). Here the CDR3 reads CSASGPGLGDTQYF. In DNA form, the CDR3 reads TGCAGTGCTTCCGGGCCAGGACTCGGAGATACGCAGTATTTT.

In this sample, this clonotype turned up many times. The CDR3 nucleotides are TGTGCCACCAGTGATTTCTCCCTAGCGGGAGATCCAGATACGCAGTATTTT. It yields the protein CATSDFSLAGDPDTQYF. The chain joins TRBV24-1 to TRBJ2-3, with 10 bases fitting TRBD2. Germline CDR1 reads KGHDR; CDR2 reads SFDVKD. The CDR3 runs 17 residues. V dropped 1 base and J dropped 4; count of bases not matched to a gene: 7.

This chain connects TRBV4-2 to TRBJ2-7; 10 nucleotides line up with TRBD2. V lost 1 base, J lost 2 bases, and 2 bases stayed unmatched. Germline V gives CDR1 LGHNA, CDR2 YNFKEQ. The CDR3 extends over 15 amino acids. As DNA, the CDR3 is TGTGCCAGCAGCCAAGTAACTAGCGGGGCCTACGAGCAGTACTTC. As protein: CASSQVTSGAYEQYF.

As concerns this clonotype: A much larger clone differs by one base, so this may be a read error. The chain has TRBV20-1 and TRBJ2-2, with TRBD2 as a possible D gene (5 bases). CDR3 length equals 13 residues. With 5 bases removed from V and 7 bases from J, the gap between germline ends came to 14 bases. Germline CDR1 is DFQATT and CDR2 is SNEGSKA (reference sequence). This CDR3 reads CSASRGRNGELFF. The CDR3 DNA reads TGCAGTGCTTCTAGAGGGCGTAACGGGGAGCTGTTTTTT.

This clonotype was observed at least ten times. The CDR3 protein is CSVQGLINTEAFF. CDR3 nucleotide sequence: TGCAGCGTGCAAGGACTTATCAACACTGAAGCTTTCTTT. The V call is TRBV29-1, the J call TRBJ1-1; D unresolved. This CDR3 region has 13 residues. V was pared by 6 bases and J by 2 bases, with 13 bases between. Germline V CDR1 and CDR2: SQVTM, ANQGSEA.

There are a few counts of this clonotype. The chain carries TRBV6-1 and TRBJ1-1; D is possibly TRBD1 (5 bases). CDR1 MNHNS and CDR2 SASEGT come from the germline V gene. This CDR3 contains 16 residues. Trimming took 5 bases from V and 0 from J, leaving 16 bases between them. The CDR3 spells CASSSGTAVMNTEAFF. The CDR3 DNA sequence: TGTGCCAGCAGTTCCGGGACGGCGGTTATGAACACTGAAGCTTTCTTT.